Given below is one T cell receptor beta chain in context. Its antigen is not known. The sample belongs to a study of T cell responses to AZD1222 COVID-19 vaccine. Findings and limits, study-wide: Spike-wide coverage was observed for vaccine-associated CD4 TCRs, with dominant responses at 160-218 and 743-854. The donor cohort was predominantly white British with a female majority, and clonal diversity may have been underestimated.

Data came from immunoSEQ multiplex PCR; TCRdb stores just in-frame clones and leaves some out. This table has some 200,000 clones, under 95% appearing once. The germline V and J ends were trimmed by 3 bases and 3 bases, with 9 bases remaining between them. Per the germline V gene, CDR1 is LNHDA and CDR2 is SQIVND (reference sequence). The CDR3 consists of 14 residues. The origin of this receptor is an adult in good health. Sequenced material: peripheral blood, taken on day 0 of MenACWY control vaccination. V and J are TRBV19 and TRBJ1-5; D unresolved. The CDR3 spells CASSIGQNNQPQHF. The CDR3 region has the DNA TGTGCCAGTAGTATTGGCCAGAACAATCAGCCCCAGCATTTT.